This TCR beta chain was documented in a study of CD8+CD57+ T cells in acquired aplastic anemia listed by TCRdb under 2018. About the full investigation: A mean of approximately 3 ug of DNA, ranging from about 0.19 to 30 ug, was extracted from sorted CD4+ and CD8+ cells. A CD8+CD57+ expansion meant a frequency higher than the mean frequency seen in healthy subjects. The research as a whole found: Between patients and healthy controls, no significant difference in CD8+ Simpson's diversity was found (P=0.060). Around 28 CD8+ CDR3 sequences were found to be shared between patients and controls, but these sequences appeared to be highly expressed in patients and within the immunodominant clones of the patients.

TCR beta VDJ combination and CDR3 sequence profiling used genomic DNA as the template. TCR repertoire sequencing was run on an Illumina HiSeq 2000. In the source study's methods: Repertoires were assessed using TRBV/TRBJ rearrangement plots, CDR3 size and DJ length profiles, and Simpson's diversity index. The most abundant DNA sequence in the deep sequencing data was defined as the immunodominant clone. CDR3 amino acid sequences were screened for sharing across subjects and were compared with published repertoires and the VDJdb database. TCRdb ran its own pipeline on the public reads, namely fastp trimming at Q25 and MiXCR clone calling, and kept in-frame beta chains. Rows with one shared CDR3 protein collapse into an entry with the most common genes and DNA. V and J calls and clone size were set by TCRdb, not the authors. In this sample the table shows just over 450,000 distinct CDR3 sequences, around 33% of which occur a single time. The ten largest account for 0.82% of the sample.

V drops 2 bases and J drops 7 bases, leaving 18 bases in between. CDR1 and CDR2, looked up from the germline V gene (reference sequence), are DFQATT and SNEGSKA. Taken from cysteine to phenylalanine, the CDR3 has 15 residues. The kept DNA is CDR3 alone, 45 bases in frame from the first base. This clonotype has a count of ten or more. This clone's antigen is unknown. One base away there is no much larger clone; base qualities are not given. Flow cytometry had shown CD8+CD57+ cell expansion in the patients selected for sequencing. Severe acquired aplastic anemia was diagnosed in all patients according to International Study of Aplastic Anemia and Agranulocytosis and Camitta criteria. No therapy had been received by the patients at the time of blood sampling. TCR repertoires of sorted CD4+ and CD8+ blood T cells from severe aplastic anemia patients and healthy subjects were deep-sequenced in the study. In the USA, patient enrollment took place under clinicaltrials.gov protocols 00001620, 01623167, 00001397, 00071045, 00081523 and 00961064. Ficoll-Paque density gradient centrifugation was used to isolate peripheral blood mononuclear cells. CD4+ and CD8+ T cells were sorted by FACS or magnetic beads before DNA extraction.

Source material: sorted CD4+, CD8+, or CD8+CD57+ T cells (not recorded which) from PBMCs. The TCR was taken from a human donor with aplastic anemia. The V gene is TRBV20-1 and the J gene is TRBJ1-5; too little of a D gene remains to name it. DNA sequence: TGCAGTGCTAGAACGGGCCTTACCTCAAGCCAGCCCCAGCATTTT. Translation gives CSARTGLTSSQPQHF.